Listed here are 26 T cell receptor beta chains from one sample, sequenced in a study of graft-versus-host responses after intestinal transplantation. Sequenced by immunoSEQ multiplex PCR; TCRdb stores in-frame clones only, minus some. Among about 47,000 clones, 90% to 95% were seen once, and the ten largest hold approximately 6%. Sequences were derived from PBMCs, sampled about 120 weeks after a first intestinal transplant, on the day of a second. Every receptor here comes from a human patient who received an intestinal transplant, so some T cells may come from the graft donor.

CDR3 DNA sequence: TGCGCCAGCAGCCAAGGGCAGTCCGCGGATGAGCAGTTCTTC. Its translation is CASSQGQSADEQFF. The chain carries TRBV4-1 and TRBJ2-1; D is unclear. The CDR3 is made up of 14 amino acids. Germline CDR1 and CDR2: MGHRA and YSYEKL. Trimming left V 1 base short and J 8 bases short, with 12 bases between.

The chain is built from TRBV13 and TRBJ2-1; 7 nucleotides agree with TRBD2. Losses at the gene ends were 0 bases for V and 3 bases for J; bases not matched to a gene: 11. Germline-derived CDR1 and CDR2 are PRHDT and FYEKMQ (reference sequence). The CDR3 sequence is 18 residues long. CDR3 DNA sequence: TGTGCCAGCAGCTTAGGTTTCGACAGCGGGAACTACTACAATGAGCAGTTCTTC. It translates to CASSLGFDSGNYYNEQFF.

The CDR3: CAWENRIRYGYTF. The CDR3 DNA is TGTGCCTGGGAAAATCGGATCCGTTATGGCTACACCTTC. The rearrangement uses TRBV30 and TRBJ1-2; D not certain. Germline V CDR1 and CDR2: GTSNPN, SVGIG (reference sequence). Deletions cut 5 bases from V and 5 bases from J, with 15 bases between. There are 13 residues in the CDR3.

The V gene is TRBV7-9, the J gene TRBJ2-1; D not certain. Germline V CDR1 and CDR2: SEHNR, FQNEAQ (reference sequence). V lost 1 base to trimming and J lost 6 bases, with 13 bases between them. The CDR3 spans 15 residues. CDR3 DNA: TGTGCCAGCAGCTTAGGTTCCCAAACCGTCAATGAGCAGTTCTTC. Amino acids: CASSLGSQTVNEQFF.

The chain's CDR3 is CASSSLSSYEQYF. In nucleotides, the CDR3 is TGTGCCAGCAGTTCCCTAAGCTCCTACGAGCAGTACTTC. This chain uses TRBV27 with TRBJ2-7; D unresolved. Trimming shortened V by 4 bases and J by 0 bases, and 7 bases separated the two germline ends. CDR1 and CDR2 from the germline V gene are MNHEY and SMNVEV (reference sequence). The CDR3 length is 13 residues.

This rearrangement joins TRBV25-1 to TRBJ2-3; 11 bases line up with TRBD1. V was pared by 2 bases and J by 6 bases, with 7 bases of the junction left unmatched. Germline V gene data show CDR1 as MGHDK and CDR2 as SYGVNS. This CDR3 is built from 16 residues. CDR3 amino acids: CASSEPWTGGVDTQYF. DNA of the CDR3: TGTGCCAGCAGTGAACCCTGGACAGGGGGCGTGGATACGCAGTATTTT. Full variable domain (remainder filled in from reference TRBV25-1 and TRBJ2-3): EADIYQTPRYLVIGTGKKITLECSQTMGHDKMYWYQQDPGMELHLIHYSYGVNSTEKGDLSSESTVSRIRTEHFPLTLESARPSHTSQYLCASSEPWTGGVDTQYFGPGTRLTVL.

This clone showed up just once. The junction and the germline gene differ at one end; a read error may be behind it. The chain combines TRBV30 with TRBJ2-6; unclear D gene. CDR1 is GTSNPN and CDR2 is SVGIG in the germline V gene (reference sequence). This CDR3 has 18 residues. The DNA of the CDR3 is TGTGCCCGGAGTGTACGAGGCTCTTCGAGCTCTGGGGCCAACGTCCTGACTTTC. It specifies CARSVRGSSSSGANVLTF. The full variable domain, with the rest looked up from reference TRBV30 and TRBJ2-6, is SQTIHQWPATLVQPVGSPLSLECTVEGTSNPNLYWYRQAAGRGLQLLFYSVGIGQISSEVPQNLSASRPQDRQFILSSKKLLLSDSGFYLCARSVRGSSSSGANVLTFGAGSRLTVL.

This clone was counted between two and nine times. The rearrangement uses TRBV6-1 and TRBJ1-4; 7 bases agree with TRBD1. After removal of 6 bases from V and 15 bases from J, the junction contained 7 bases not matched to a gene. The germline V gene encodes CDR1 MNHNS and CDR2 SASEGT. The CDR3 loop spans 11 amino acids. The CDR3 protein is CASRQTGLVFF. The DNA for the CDR3 is TGTGCCAGCAGGCAGACAGGGTTAGTGTTTTTT.

CDR3 region: CASSQELGGAPRELFF. DNA of the CDR3: TGTGCCAGCAGCCAAGAATTGGGGGGCGCGCCCCGGGAGCTGTTTTTT. The chain is built from TRBV14 and TRBJ2-2; D might be TRBD1 or TRBD2, each matching 6 bases. Germline V CDR1 and CDR2: SGHDN, FVKESK. With 0 bases removed from V and 9 bases from J, the gap between germline ends came to 17 bases. This CDR3 contains 16 residues.

The CDR3: CAWRRTGTSDTQYF. The CDR3 region has the DNA TGTGCCTGGAGAAGGACAGGGACATCAGATACGCAGTATTTT. The chain employs TRBV30 and TRBJ2-3; the match to TRBD1 covers 8 bases. This CDR3 is 14 amino acids long. V lost 3 bases and J lost 4; bases outside the gene matches: 6. Germline CDR1 GTSNPN, CDR2 SVGIG (reference sequence).

The chain combines TRBV21-1 with TRBJ2-7; TRBD1 was called by the table and not checked on the DNA. TRBV21-1 is shown as a pseudogene. The CDR3 covers 15 residues. The CDR3 sequence: CASGRAGKEDYEQYF. CDR3 nucleotides: TGTGCCAGCGGGCGTGCAGGGAAAGAAGACTACGAGCAGTACTTC.

This clone occurred once. The chain links TRBV5-4 to TRBJ2-5; the match to TRBD1 covers 7 bases. The CDR3 is 15 residues long. Germline-derived CDR1 and CDR2 are SGHNT and YYREEE (reference sequence). Trimming at V came to 4 bases and at J to 5 bases, leaving 11 bases not matched to a gene. The CDR3 reads CASSGGTGVGETQYF. Here the CDR3 DNA reads TGTGCCAGCAGCGGCGGCACAGGGGTCGGGGAGACCCAGTACTTC.

This chain's CDR3 is CASSLVAGGSSGRGNEQFF. CDR3 DNA sequence: TGTGCCAGCAGCTTAGTTGCAGGGGGTAGTAGCGGGAGAGGTAATGAGCAGTTCTTC. The rearrangement uses TRBV11-3 and TRBJ2-1, with 9 bases identical to TRBD2. Germline CDR1 is SGHNT and CDR2 is YENEEA. This CDR3 has 19 residues. V lost 1 base to trimming and J lost 7 bases; unmatched junction nucleotides: 17.

This chain connects TRBV19 to TRBJ1-1; D not certain. From germline, CDR1 is LNHDA and CDR2 SQIVND (reference sequence). The V end lost 7 bases, the J end lost 1 base, and 13 bases lay between the germline ends. The CDR3 loop spans 14 amino acids. CDR3 in DNA: TGTGCCAGTAAACCCGGGGAAGGGAACACTGAAGCTTTCTTT. This translates into CASKPGEGNTEAFF.

This rearrangement joins TRBV9 to TRBJ1-2, with 7 nucleotides matching TRBD1. Germline loops: CDR1 SGDLS, CDR2 YYNGEE. With 0 bases clipped from V and 7 bases from J, the junction kept 12 bases outside the gene matches. CDR3 size: 16 residues. Here the CDR3 DNA reads TGTGCCAGCAGCGTAGATACCTTAGACAGGGCTCCTGGCTACACCTTC. Translation gives CASSVDTLDRAPGYTF.

The chain couples TRBV18 to TRBJ1-2; no firm D call. Trimming removed 0 bases at V and 6 bases at J, with 11 bases between. There are 14 residues in the CDR3. Germline CDR1 and CDR2: KGHSH and LQKENI. CDR3 sequence reads: CASSPPPSGDGYTF. CDR3 nucleotide sequence: TGTGCCAGCTCACCACCGCCCAGCGGGGATGGCTACACCTTC.

The J gene is TRBJ1-2, the V gene TRBV7-9, with TRBD1 matching 9 bases. V lost 6 bases, J lost 6 bases, and 5 bases stayed unmatched. The CDR3 sequence is 13 residues long. From germline, CDR1 is SEHNR and CDR2 FQNEAQ (reference sequence). Here the CDR3 DNA reads TGTGCCAGCAGATCGGGACAGGGAGATGGCTACACCTTC. Translated: CASRSGQGDGYTF.

The gene calls are TRBV6-5 and TRBJ1-1; TRBD1 matches at 7 bases. CDR1 is MNHEY and CDR2 is SVGAGI in the germline V gene. CDR3 length equals 13 residues. The junction had 10 bases not matched to a gene; V was cut back by 7 bases and J by 8 bases. This CDR3 is CASTRGFPREAFF. CDR3 coding DNA: TGTGCCAGCACCAGGGGGTTTCCTAGGGAAGCTTTCTTT.

The chain uses TRBV19 and TRBJ1-5; 7 nucleotides line up with TRBD1. With 5 bases clipped from V and 7 bases from J, the junction kept 5 bases outside the gene matches. CDR3 size: 13 residues. Germline V CDR1 and CDR2: LNHDA, SQIVND (reference sequence). CDR3 sequence reads: CASSSDRDQPQHF. The CDR3 nucleotides are TGTGCCAGTAGTTCTGACAGGGACCAGCCCCAGCATTTT. Drawing the rest from reference TRBV19 and TRBJ1-5, the complete variable domain is DGGITQSPKYLFRKEGQNVTLSCEQNLNHDAMYWYRQDPGQGLRLIYYSQIVNDFQKGDIAEGYSVSREKKESFPLTVTSAQKNPTAFYLCASSSDRDQPQHFGDGTRLSIL.

The chain links TRBV29-1 to TRBJ2-1; 8 bases line up with TRBD2. The CDR3 loop spans 17 amino acids. J lost 6 bases, V lost 4 bases, and 17 bases had no gene match. Looked up from germline, CDR1 is SQVTM and CDR2 is ANQGSEA. As DNA, the CDR3 is TGCAGCGTTGTCGAAGATCCGGGGACTAGTAATACCAATGAGCAGTTCTTC. Amino acid sequence: CSVVEDPGTSNTNEQFF.

V usage is TRBV6-1 and J usage is TRBJ2-7; 9 positions match TRBD2. The CDR3 has 13 residues. V gave up 10 bases and J gave up 6 bases; unmatched junction bases: 10. Germline CDR1 MNHNS, CDR2 SASEGT. DNA for the CDR3: TGTGCCATCGCGGGGGGGTCGGTCTTCGAGCAGTACTTC. This encodes CAIAGGSVFEQYF.

The chain combines TRBV6-1 with TRBJ1-1; weak D call: TRBD1 (6 bases). Germline lookup yields CDR1 MNHNS and CDR2 SASEGT. V shed 6 bases and J shed 0 bases, with 14 bases lying between them. This CDR3 has 15 residues. The CDR3 DNA reads TGTGCCAGCAGCCTCCACGGGACAATGAACACTGAAGCTTTCTTT. It codes for CASSLHGTMNTEAFF.

This sequence joins TRBV27 and TRBJ1-5; 9 bases are shared with TRBD1. This CDR3 is built from 14 residues. V gave up 6 bases and J gave up 6 bases; unmatched junction bases: 6. Germline V CDR1 and CDR2: MNHEY, SMNVEV (reference sequence). The CDR3 DNA follows: TGTGCCAGCAGACCGGGACAGGGATTTCAGCCCCAGCATTTT. Residues: CASRPGQGFQPQHF.

V usage is TRBV27 and J usage is TRBJ2-4; D assignment may be TRBD1 or TRBD2 (5 bases each). Trimming removed 6 bases at V and 7 bases at J, with 19 bases between. Germline loops: CDR1 MNHEY, CDR2 SMNVEV (reference sequence). CDR3 size: 15 residues. CDR3 nucleotide sequence: TGTGCCAGCAGCACCCACCCCCGGGGCCTCAACATTCAGTACTTC. Residues: CASSTHPRGLNIQYF.

This clone was counted a single time. V gene TRBV9 combines with J gene TRBJ2-7, with D perhaps matching TRBD2 (6 bases). The CDR3 contains 15 residues. The ends were cut back, 0 bases at V and 5 bases at J, with 15 bases in the middle. Germline CDR1 and CDR2: SGDLS and YYNGEE. CDR3 nucleotide sequence: TGTGCCAGCAGCGTAGAACCACTAGCTACCGACGAGCAGTACTTC. Translating gives CASSVEPLATDEQYF.

V usage is TRBV9 and J usage is TRBJ2-7; 9 nucleotides line up with TRBD2. The CDR3 spans 15 residues. The germline gives CDR1 SGDLS, CDR2 YYNGEE. Unmatched junction bases numbered 3, after V lost 0 bases and J lost 2 bases. DNA of the CDR3: TGTGCCAGCAGCGTAGGACTAGCGGCTACCTACGAGCAGTACTTC. It codes for CASSVGLAATYEQYF.